Presented here are 22 T cell receptor beta chains from one specimen sequenced in a study of identical twins. One entry per CDR3 protein, called by TCRdb with MiXCR from the 5' RACE reads. Among 200,000 to 250,000 distinct CDR3 sequences listed, around 6.9% were seen once. These data are also associated with another study on yellow fever vaccine responses in identical twins.

Input material: memory (CD45RO+) T cells sorted from blood. These receptor sequences come from a woman younger than 30 in good health.

This clonotype was observed a few times. The chain combines TRBV20-1 with TRBJ2-3; TRBD2 might be the D (5 bases). The V gene lost 5 bases and the J gene lost 4 bases, with 10 bases spanning the gap. Germline V gene data show CDR1 as DFQATT and CDR2 as SNEGSKA (reference sequence). The CDR3 extends over 12 amino acids. CDR3 loop: CSAPEGPDTQYF. Written as DNA, the CDR3 is TGCAGTGCTCCCGAGGGCCCAGATACGCAGTATTTT.

This clonotype was found a few times. Compared with germline, one end of the junction differs, possibly owing to a read error. The chain has TRBV7-7 and TRBJ2-7; 9 bases map to TRBD1. The CDR3 sequence is 13 residues long. Germline V gene data show CDR1 as SSHAT and CDR2 as FNYEAQ (reference sequence). CDR3 nucleotide sequence: TGTGCTAGCAGCTTGACAGGGGGGCAGGAGCAGTACTTC. Amino acid sequence: CASSLTGGQEQYF.

This clonotype was counted a few times. V is TRBV7-2 and J is TRBJ2-2; TRBD1 might be the D (5 bases). The germline V and J ends were trimmed by 6 bases and 6 bases, with 17 bases remaining between them. Germline V lookup: CDR1 SGHTA, CDR2 FQGNSA. This CDR3 spans 15 amino acids. The CDR3 region has the DNA TGTGCCAGCAGTAGCTGGGGCGGAATTGCCGGGGAGCTGTTTTTT. This codes for CASSSWGGIAGELFF. The full variable domain, rest sourced from reference TRBV7-2 and TRBJ2-2, is GAGVSQSPSNKVTEKGKDVELRCDPISGHTALYWYRQSLGQGLEFLIYFQGNSAPDKSGLPSDRFSAERTGGSVSTLTIQRTQQEDSAVYLCASSSWGGIAGELFFGEGSRLTVL.

This clonotype turned up a few times. The chain joins TRBV3-1 to TRBJ2-1; TRBD2 matches at 7 bases. Germline V gene sequence: CDR1 LGHDT, CDR2 YNNKEL (reference sequence). This CDR3 is built from 14 residues. V was pared by 8 bases and J by 7 bases, with 11 bases of the junction left unmatched. CDR3 residues: CASRLGGSGNEQFF. As DNA, the CDR3 is TGTGCCAGCCGCCTGGGCGGGAGTGGGAATGAGCAGTTCTTC.

The CDR3 spells CASSLQGDVGNTIYF. Written as DNA, the CDR3 is TGTGCCAGTAGCCTCCAGGGAGATGTTGGAAACACCATATATTTT. The V gene is TRBV19, the J gene TRBJ1-3, with a possible D match to TRBD1 (5 bases). The CDR3 sequence is 15 residues long. Germline lookup yields CDR1 LNHDA and CDR2 SQIVND (reference sequence). Trimming removed 6 bases from V and 3 bases from J, with 15 bases in between. The complete variable domain, with remaining parts taken from reference TRBV19 and TRBJ1-3, reads DGGITQSPKYLFRKEGQNVTLSCEQNLNHDAMYWYRQDPGQGLRLIYYSQIVNDFQKGDIAEGYSVSREKKESFPLTVTSAQKNPTAFYLCASSLQGDVGNTIYFGEGSWLTVV.

The chain carries TRBV15 and TRBJ2-5, with D possibly being TRBD2 (6 bases). CDR1 is LNHNV and CDR2 is YYDKDF in the germline V gene (reference sequence). The V end was cut by 1 base, the J end by 0 bases, with 15 bases between. This CDR3 is built from 17 residues. The chain's CDR3 is CATSRAPSDPYQETQYF. The CDR3, as DNA: TGTGCCACCAGCAGAGCTCCTAGCGACCCGTACCAAGAGACCCAGTACTTC.

The chain has TRBV29-1 and TRBJ1-1; D is undetermined. Deletions cut 2 bases from V and 4 bases from J, with 17 bases between. CDR3 length: 15 amino acids. Germline CDR1 is SQVTM and CDR2 is ANQGSEA. This CDR3 reads CSVEFWNGSGTEAFF. The CDR3 nucleotides are TGCAGCGTTGAATTCTGGAATGGGAGCGGCACTGAAGCTTTCTTT.

This clonotype was seen repeatedly, ten times or more. This rearrangement joins TRBV15 to TRBJ2-1, with 8 bases matching TRBD2. After removal of 0 bases from V and 9 bases from J, the junction contained 7 bases not matched to a gene. Per the germline V gene, CDR1 is LNHNV and CDR2 is YYDKDF (reference sequence). The CDR3 extends over 15 amino acids. The CDR3 here is CATSRDRSGRSEQFF. The CDR3 nucleotides read TGTGCCACCAGCAGAGATCGGAGCGGGAGAAGTGAGCAGTTCTTC.

In this sample, this clonotype turned up once. The conserved phenylalanine or tryptophan is not found at the CDR3 terminus, so this likely reflects a read error. The chain employs TRBV7-9 and TRBJ2-5; TRBD1 matches at 7 bases. V lost 5 bases, J lost 4 bases, and 4 bases stayed unmatched. Germline V gene sequence: CDR1 SEHNR, CDR2 FQNEAQ (reference sequence). This CDR3 region has 13 residues. The CDR3 nucleotides are TGTGCCAGCAGCGCACAGGGGTCAGAGACCCAGTACTTA. It encodes CASSAQGSETQYL.

The rearrangement joins TRBV7-6 to TRBJ2-1; 7 positions match TRBD1. With 1 base clipped from V and 8 bases from J, the junction kept 5 bases outside the gene matches. Germline assignment: CDR1 SGHVS and CDR2 FNYEAQ. The CDR3 spans 14 residues. As DNA, the CDR3 is TGTGCCAGCAGCTTAGTGCTAGGGGGCGATGAGCAGTTCTTC. It encodes CASSLVLGGDEQFF.

The sample holds many counts of this clonotype. The genes are TRBV12-3 or TRBV12-4 and TRBJ2-7; 12 bases agree with TRBD2. The CDR3 consists of 17 residues. The V gene end was trimmed by 4 bases and the J gene end by 2 bases; junction bases not matched to a gene: 9. CDR3 DNA sequence: TGTGCCAGCAGTTCGGATAGCCGACTAGCGGGGGCCTACGAGCAGTACTTC. This codes for CASSSDSRLAGAYEQYF.

This clonotype appeared a few times. The genes are TRBV29-1 and TRBJ2-7, with D tentatively TRBD2 (5 bases). Trimming shortened V by 5 bases and J by 5 bases, and 13 bases separated the two germline ends. The CDR3 spans 12 residues. Germline V lookup: CDR1 SQVTM, CDR2 ANQGSEA. The DNA for the CDR3 is TGCAGCGTTAGTCGGGGTGGGGACGAGCAGTACTTC. Protein sequence: CSVSRGGDEQYF.

In this sample, this clonotype turned up many times. The chain carries TRBV7-2 and TRBJ2-1, with 11 bases lining up with TRBD2. Germline V lookup: CDR1 SGHTA, CDR2 FQGNSA. The ends lost 5 bases at V and 5 bases at J; junction bases unmatched: 11. This CDR3 has 17 residues. The CDR3, as DNA: TGTGCCAGCAGCGTCACCACAGGGACTAGCGGCAACAATGAGCAGTTCTTC. Translating it yields CASSVTTGTSGNNEQFF.

This clonotype was counted many times. The V gene is TRBV24-1, the J gene TRBJ2-2; D unresolved. The CDR3 has 12 residues. Per germline, CDR1 KGHDR and CDR2 SFDVKD. With 5 bases removed from V and 9 bases from J, the gap between germline ends came to 9 bases. The CDR3 loop is CATSVSGRELFF. The CDR3 DNA follows: TGTGCCACCAGTGTTTCGGGCAGGGAGCTGTTTTTT.

As regards this clonotype: A much bigger clone sits one base away, suggesting this may be a read error. The chain employs TRBV12-3 or TRBV12-4 and TRBJ2-5; D uncertain. There are 13 residues in the CDR3. DNA for the CDR3: TGTGCCAGCAGTTTATCAGCGAAAGAGTCCCAGTACTTC. Amino acids: CASSLSAKESQYF.

This sequence joins TRBV15 and TRBJ2-7, with a possible D match to TRBD1 (6 bases). The germline V gene encodes CDR1 LNHNV and CDR2 YYDKDF (reference sequence). This CDR3 has 14 amino acids. Between the trimmed V and J ends, which lost 6 bases and 6 bases, there was a span of 18 bases. In DNA, the CDR3 is TGTGCCACCAGTACCGACAGGCTTCTGTCCGAGCAGTACTTC. Its protein is CATSTDRLLSEQYF.

This clonotype was observed a few times. The CDR3 spells CASSGESTPYNEQFF. CDR3 sequence (DNA): TGTGCCAGCAGTGGAGAGAGCACTCCCTACAATGAGCAGTTCTTC. This chain uses TRBV6-4 with TRBJ2-1, with D hard to call. Germline V gene data show CDR1 as MRHNA and CDR2 as SNTAGT. V was trimmed by 4 bases and J by 2 bases, leaving 12 bases between them. The CDR3 has 15 residues.

V is TRBV7-2 and J is TRBJ2-1, with D maybe TRBD1 (5 bases). The CDR3 totals 16 residues. Germline loops: CDR1 SGHTA, CDR2 FQGNSA. V was pared by 4 bases and J by 1 base, with 14 bases between. For the CDR3, the DNA is TGTGCCAGCAGCTACAGGATAGGGCTTTCCTACAATGAGCAGTTCTTC. This encodes CASSYRIGLSYNEQFF.

The chain combines TRBV2 with TRBJ2-3; 11 nucleotides match TRBD2. The J segment lost 8 bases and the V segment lost 4 bases, leaving 11 bases of the junction unmatched. The CDR3 totals 16 residues. Germline V CDR1 and CDR2: SNHLY, FYNNEI. The DNA for the CDR3 is TGTGCCAGCAGTGCGACTAGCGGGGCTAGCAGGGGTACGCAGTATTTT. Protein sequence: CASSATSGASRGTQYF.

In regard to this clonotype: With a much larger clone just one base away, this may be a read error. The chain joins TRBV2 to TRBJ2-1, with 8 nucleotides matching TRBD2. This CDR3 is 17 amino acids long. Per the germline V gene, CDR1 is SNHLY and CDR2 is FYNNEI. For the CDR3, the DNA is TGTGCCTGCAGTCCCCCCATACTAGCGGAGCACTACAATGAGCAGTTCTTC. It encodes CACSPPILAEHYNEQFF.

The J gene is TRBJ2-7, the V gene TRBV6-5, with unresolved D. Germline V CDR1 and CDR2: MNHEY, SVGAGI. V gave up 2 bases and J gave up 0 bases, with 8 bases separating them. This CDR3 has 14 residues. In DNA, the CDR3 is TGTGCCAGCAGTTACACGGCATACTCCTACGAGCAGTACTTC. Translation gives CASSYTAYSYEQYF.

This clonotype was counted only a few times. The J gene is TRBJ2-7, the V gene TRBV24-1, with TRBD1 identical over 7 bases. J gave up 5 bases and V 0 bases, and 0 bases lay outside the gene matches. The CDR3 sequence is 13 residues long. Germline CDR1 reads KGHDR; CDR2 reads SFDVKD. The CDR3 coding sequence is TGTGCCACCAGTGATTTGGGACAGGACGAGCAGTACTTC. Translating it yields CATSDLGQDEQYF.